This passage covers 8 T cell receptor beta chains from one sample sequenced in a study of blood T cell repertoires in COVID-19. Sequenced by immunoSEQ multiplex PCR; TCRdb stores in-frame clones only, minus some. The table has over 85,000 clones, around nine tenths seen once; the top ten hold 4.8%. The sample comprised peripheral blood. All receptors come from a human donor in a cohort sampled during active COVID-19.

V usage is TRBV5-4 and J usage is TRBJ1-4; 7 bases fit TRBD1. CDR3 length: 17 residues. Germline V gives CDR1 SGHNT, CDR2 YYREEE (reference sequence). V was clipped by 0 bases and J by 7 bases; unmatched bases: 12. The DNA for the CDR3 is TGTGCCAGCAGCTTGGAGACAGGGTATTCACGAGCTGAAAAACTGTTTTTT. Its protein is CASSLETGYSRAEKLFF.

The count of this clone is one. The chain links TRBV27 to TRBJ2-2; 9 nucleotides line up with TRBD2. This CDR3 spans 17 amino acids. Trimming at V came to 6 bases and at J to 2 bases, leaving 10 bases not matched to a gene. The germline V gene encodes CDR1 MNHEY and CDR2 SMNVEV (reference sequence). The DNA of the CDR3 is TGTGCCAGCAGCACTGCCGGGACTAGCAAAAACACCGGGGAGCTGTTTTTT. It yields the protein CASSTAGTSKNTGELFF.

This chain connects TRBV5-1 to TRBJ2-6, with 7 bases identical to TRBD1. Germline V gene data show CDR1 as SGHRS and CDR2 as YFSETQ. This CDR3 is built from 16 residues. The V and J ends lost 4 bases and 0 bases, in that order; junction bases with no gene match: 4. In nucleotides, the CDR3 is TGCGCCAGCAGCACGGGACAGATCTCTGGGGCCAACGTCCTGACTTTC. Translating it yields CASSTGQISGANVLTF.

The sample holds a few counts of this clone. The chain is built from TRBV5-1 and TRBJ2-5, with TRBD2 matching over 7 bases. The CDR3 runs to 18 residues. The germline gives CDR1 SGHRS, CDR2 YFSETQ. The V segment lost 2 bases and the J segment 1 base; nucleotides outside the gene matches: 14. The CDR3 coding sequence is TGCGCCAGCAGCTTAGGCGGACTGCCGGGGGGACGCCAAGAGACCCAGTACTTC. Amino acid sequence: CASSLGGLPGGRQETQYF.

The chain is built from TRBV7-2 and TRBJ2-7, with D uncertain. Germline values: CDR1 SGHTA, CDR2 FQGNSA. The CDR3 is made up of 16 amino acids. Trimming took off 6 bases at V and 8 bases at J, with 26 bases between the two ends. The CDR3 sequence is CASSRSRQLSPTKQYF. Written as DNA, the CDR3 is TGTGCCAGCAGTAGGTCCAGGCAGCTTTCTCCTACGAAGCAGTACTTC.

The chain employs TRBV4-1 and TRBJ1-4; TRBD1 aligns across 8 bases. Germline V gene lookup returns CDR1 MGHRA and CDR2 YSYEKL. This CDR3 has 14 residues. V was pared by 5 bases and J by 5 bases, with 4 bases of the junction left unmatched. CDR3 region: CASSFGTGNEKLFF. DNA of the CDR3: TGCGCCAGCAGCTTCGGGACAGGAAATGAAAAACTGTTTTTT.

J is TRBJ2-4 and V is TRBV10-3; no clear D. Germline CDR1 ENHRY, CDR2 SYGVKD. The CDR3 totals 15 residues. Trimming pared 2 bases from V and 1 base from J, leaving 9 bases between. The CDR3 DNA reads TGTGCCATCAGTGAGGCGAGCGAGGCCAAAAACATTCAGTACTTC. It translates to CAISEASEAKNIQYF.

CDR3 residues: CATSEVGANEQYF. In nucleotides, the CDR3 is TGTGCCACCAGTGAAGTTGGGGCTAACGAGCAGTACTTC. The chain couples TRBV24-1 to TRBJ2-7; D is perhaps TRBD1 (5 bases). The length of the CDR3 is 13 residues. Per germline, CDR1 KGHDR and CDR2 SFDVKD. V lost 4 bases and J lost 5, with 11 bases in between.